The rows below give T cell receptor beta chains drawn from one sample of a study of PD-L1 blockade in urothelial cancer. Assay used: immunoSEQ multiplex PCR; TCRdb lists only in-frame clones, some missing. Of 35,000 or so clones in the sample, more than 75% were seen once. Sequences were derived from PBMCs, sampled around atezolizumab (anti-PD-L1) treatment. Receptors were obtained from a man in his forties or fifties with urothelial cancer. CDR3s include the opening cysteine and the closing phenylalanine or tryptophan. The D gene is left open where the match is weak. Clone size is given for some rows only: seen once, a few or many times, or a class if the clone is expanded.

CDR3 protein,CDR3 DNA,D gene,V gene,CDR3 length,J gene,clone size
CASSVADSGSYEQYF,TGTGCCAGCAGCGTAGCCGATAGCGGAAGCTACGAGCAGTACTTC,NA,TRBV9,15,TRBJ2-7,NA
CASSPQGKSTEAFF,TGTGCCAGCAGTCCCCAGGGGAAAAGCACTGAAGCTTTCTTT,NA,TRBV6-5,14,TRBJ1-1,NA
CASSSYRVNEQFF,TGCGCCAGCAGCTCATACAGGGTCAATGAGCAGTTCTTC,NA,TRBV5-1,13,TRBJ2-1,NA
CASNTGLPTTGELFF,TGTGCCAGCAATACGGGACTTCCAACAACCGGGGAGCTGTTTTTT,NA,TRBV28,15,TRBJ2-2,NA
CASTNRAGANVLTF,TGTGCCAGCACCAACAGGGCTGGGGCCAACGTCCTGACTTTC,NA,TRBV6-1,14,TRBJ2-6,NA
CASSPLGLAGGNEQFF,TGTGCCAGCAGCCCGCTGGGACTAGCGGGAGGCAATGAGCAGTTCTTC,TRBD2,TRBV11-3,16,TRBJ2-1,NA
CASSSGGWGYTF,TGTGCCAGCAGCTCAGGGGGTTGGGGCTACACCTTC,TRBD1,TRBV7-9,12,TRBJ1-2,NA
CATATERYEQYF,TGTGCCACCGCGACAGAGCGCTACGAGCAGTACTTC,NA,TRBV28,12,TRBJ2-7,NA
CASPSGRGPEQFF,TGCGCCAGCCCAAGCGGGAGGGGCCCCGAGCAGTTCTTC,TRBD2,TRBV10-1,13,TRBJ2-1,NA
CASSLRNTGELFF,TGTGCCAGCAGCTTACGGAACACCGGGGAGCTGTTTTTT,NA,TRBV7-3,13,TRBJ2-2,NA
CASSRSETQYF,TGTGCCAGCAGTCGTAGTGAGACCCAGTACTTC,NA,TRBV28,11,TRBJ2-5,NA
CASSEGRVQQETQYF,TGTGCCAGCAGTGAGGGTCGTGTACAGCAAGAGACCCAGTACTTC,NA,TRBV6-1,15,TRBJ2-5,NA
CASSELGTGWVETQYF,TGTGCCAGCAGTGAACTGGGGACAGGCTGGGTTGAGACCCAGTACTTC,TRBD1,TRBV2,16,TRBJ2-5,NA
CASSFTLAGFPSTDTQYF,TGTGCCAGCAGCTTTACCCTAGCGGGATTTCCTAGCACAGATACGCAGTATTTT,TRBD2,TRBV7-6,18,TRBJ2-3,NA
CAIRAELAGVGNEQFF,TGTGCCATCAGGGCAGAACTAGCGGGAGTAGGCAATGAGCAGTTCTTC,TRBD2,TRBV10-3,16,TRBJ2-1,NA
CASTERGRVNTEAFF,TGCGCCAGCACGGAGAGGGGGCGGGTGAACACTGAAGCTTTCTTT,TRBD1,TRBV5-1,15,TRBJ1-1,NA
CASSPGTVEAFF,TGTGCCAGCAGTCCCGGGACAGTTGAAGCTTTCTTT,TRBD1,TRBV6-5,12,TRBJ1-1,NA
CASSLGTTAYEQYF,TGCGCCAGCAGCTTGGGGACAACGGCCTACGAGCAGTACTTC,NA,TRBV5-1,14,TRBJ2-7,NA
CASSEEGTSGSRNTGELFF,TGCGCCAGCAGTGAGGAGGGGACTAGCGGGAGCCGGAACACCGGGGAGCTGTTTTTT,TRBD2,TRBV10-1,19,TRBJ2-2,few
CASSLDISGNTIYF,TGCGCCAGCAGCTTGGACATCTCTGGAAACACCATATATTTT,NA,TRBV5-1,14,TRBJ1-3,NA
CAWTTSGRVGEQFF,TGTGCCTGGACGACTAGCGGGAGAGTCGGCGAGCAGTTCTTC,TRBD2,TRBV30,14,TRBJ2-1,NA
CASSGFSVSHEQFF,TGTGCCAGCAGCGGTTTTTCCGTTTCCCATGAGCAGTTCTTC,NA,TRBV9,14,TRBJ2-1,NA
CSGGVSGSINEQYF,TGCAGCGGGGGCGTTAGCGGGAGTATCAACGAGCAGTACTTC,TRBD2,TRBV29-1,14,TRBJ2-7,NA
CASSLMTGALGYTF,TGTGCCAGCAGCTTAATGACAGGGGCGCTTGGCTACACCTTC,TRBD1,TRBV7-2,14,TRBJ1-2,NA
CATRKTGNTEAFF,TGTGCCACCCGGAAGACAGGGAACACTGAAGCTTTCTTT,NA,TRBV19,13,TRBJ1-1,NA
CAWGPEDTEAFF,TGTGCCTGGGGCCCAGAGGACACTGAAGCTTTCTTT,NA,TRBV30,12,TRBJ1-1,NA
CAWIRTSGFEQFF,TGTGCCTGGATAAGGACTAGCGGATTTGAGCAGTTCTTC,TRBD2,TRBV30,13,TRBJ2-1,NA
CASSSSTGGSVGELFF,TGTGCCAGCAGCTCTTCGACAGGGGGCTCTGTCGGGGAGCTGTTTTTT,TRBD1,TRBV11-2,16,TRBJ2-2,NA
CASSLDGSREQYF,TGTGCCAGCAGCTTAGATGGGTCGAGGGAGCAGTACTTC,NA,TRBV7-9,13,TRBJ2-7,NA
CASTPSGVDTDTQYF,TGTGCCAGCACCCCTTCCGGGGTAGACACAGATACGCAGTATTTT,NA,TRBV28,15,TRBJ2-3,NA
CASGTGGGYTQYF,TGTGCCAGCGGGACAGGCGGGGGCTATACGCAGTATTTT,NA,TRBV2,13,TRBJ2-3,NA
CASSSGLYTGELFF,TGTGCCAGCAGTTCGGGACTCTACACCGGGGAGCTGTTTTTT,NA,TRBV5-5,14,TRBJ2-2,NA
CASSQVALHTGELFF,TGCGCCAGCAGCCAAGTAGCTCTTCACACCGGGGAGCTGTTTTTT,NA,TRBV4-1,15,TRBJ2-2,NA
CASGRGYNEQFF,TGTGCCAGTGGAAGGGGATACAATGAGCAGTTCTTC,NA,TRBV18,12,TRBJ2-1,NA
CASSGLDPTQYF,TGTGCCAGCAGTGGCCTAGACCCAACGCAGTATTTT,NA,TRBV25-1,12,TRBJ2-3,NA
CASMSPAGVNEQFF,TGTGCCAGCATGTCCCCAGCGGGAGTTAATGAGCAGTTCTTC,TRBD2,TRBV28,14,TRBJ2-1,NA
CASSLSRSQETQYF,TGTGCCAGCAGCTTAAGTAGAAGTCAAGAGACCCAGTACTTC,NA,TRBV7-2,14,TRBJ2-5,NA
CSATVGGAGEQYF,TGCAGCGCAACGGTTGGGGGGGCTGGGGAGCAGTACTTC,NA,TRBV29-1,13,TRBJ2-7,NA
CASSRGDRRDYGYTF,TGTGCCAGCAGCCGGGGGGACAGGAGAGACTATGGCTACACCTTC,TRBD1,TRBV5-6,15,TRBJ1-2,NA
CASSIATQNTGELFF,TGTGCCAGTAGTATAGCGACACAGAACACCGGGGAGCTGTTTTTT,NA,TRBV19,15,TRBJ2-2,NA